The 14 T cell receptor beta chains below come from one sample, sequenced in a study of control samples from healthy donors and cancer patients. Sequencing was performed with immunoSEQ multiplex PCR; in TCRdb, only in-frame clones are kept and a portion is missing. The data show about 85,000 clones, about 88% seen once. The sample taken for sequencing was blood. The receptors derive from a woman aged 60 to 75 in good health.

This clone turned up a few times. V and J are TRBV10-3 and TRBJ2-7; D might be TRBD2 (7 bases). The germline gives CDR1 ENHRY, CDR2 SYGVKD. The CDR3 length is 18 residues. V was clipped by 4 bases and J by 4 bases, with 26 bases between them. CDR3 bases: TGTGCCATCAGTGTGTGGGGCAGGGGCGGCGGGAGTAAGTACGAGCAGTACTTC. This sequence encodes CAISVWGRGGGSKYEQYF.

In this sample, this clone turned up once. The genes are TRBV3-1 (or the pseudogene TRBV3-2) and TRBJ1-1; a weak D match, TRBD1 (6 bases). The CDR3 is 15 residues long. Looked up from germline, CDR1 is LGHDT and CDR2 is YNNKEL (reference sequence). Trimming took off 5 bases at V and 4 bases at J, with 17 bases between the two ends. CDR3 protein: CASSLIPQGATEAFF. CDR3 bases: TGTGCCAGCAGCTTAATTCCACAGGGTGCCACTGAAGCTTTCTTT.

Turning to this clone: Other DNA sequences from this sample encode an identical CDR3 as well. This chain joins TRBV7-2 and TRBJ2-7, with unresolved D. Germline V gene lookup returns CDR1 SGHTA and CDR2 FQGNSA. Trimming took 2 bases from V and 3 from J, leaving 8 bases between them. The CDR3 is made up of 13 amino acids. The CDR3 spells CASSLRFSYEQYF. The DNA for the CDR3 is TGTGCCAGCAGCTTACGGTTCAGCTACGAGCAGTACTTC.

This chain connects TRBV6-5 to TRBJ1-2; 7 bases are a match to TRBD1. V lost 0 bases to trimming and J lost 3 bases; unmatched junction nucleotides: 4. CDR1 is MNHEY, CDR2 SVGAGI, per germline. CDR3 size: 15 residues. The CDR3 region is CASSYSLGGDYGYTF. CDR3 nucleotide sequence: TGTGCCAGCAGTTACTCATTAGGGGGCGACTATGGCTACACCTTC.

The rearrangement links TRBV5-4 to TRBJ2-7, with 8 bases that match TRBD2. The ends lost 4 bases at V and 0 bases at J; junction bases unmatched: 6. Germline V gene sequence: CDR1 SGHNT, CDR2 YYREEE (reference sequence). This CDR3 contains 15 residues. Written as DNA, the CDR3 is TGTGCCAGCAGCGTGGCGGGGGGCCTCTCCTACGAGCAGTACTTC. Protein: CASSVAGGLSYEQYF.

The V and J genes are TRBV27 and TRBJ2-7; D is perhaps TRBD2 (6 bases). Germline-derived CDR1 and CDR2 are MNHEY and SMNVEV (reference sequence). The CDR3 extends over 15 amino acids. Trimming shortened V by 1 base and J by 7 bases, and 17 bases separated the two germline ends. In nucleotides, the CDR3 is TGTGCCAGCAGTTTATATGCGGGACTGGTAATGGAGCAGTACTTC. Translation gives CASSLYAGLVMEQYF.

The rearrangement uses TRBV7-9 and TRBJ1-2; D unclear. Between the trimmed V and J ends, which lost 1 base and 8 bases, there was a span of 11 bases. The CDR3 is 13 amino acids. Germline loops: CDR1 SEHNR, CDR2 FQNEAQ (reference sequence). CDR3 residues: CASSLGGGGGYTF. CDR3 nucleotide sequence: TGTGCCAGCAGCTTAGGCGGAGGTGGCGGCTACACCTTC.

The rearrangement uses TRBV7-9 and TRBJ2-3; no definite D call. Trimming pared 3 bases from V and 3 bases from J, leaving 7 bases between. Germline V gene sequence: CDR1 SEHNR, CDR2 FQNEAQ (reference sequence). The CDR3 spans 13 residues. In DNA form, the CDR3 reads TGTGCCAGCAGCTTCCTGGGGACAGATACGCAGTATTTT. Translation gives CASSFLGTDTQYF.

Regarding this clone: Relative to the germline gene, one junction end is altered; a read error may explain this. The V call is TRBV11-3, the J call TRBJ2-3; the D gene is possibly TRBD2 (5 bases). Germline CDR1 and CDR2: SGHNT and YENEEA. The CDR3 contains 15 residues. The DNA of the CDR3 is TGTGCCAGCAGTTTAGGGAGCAAAGGCACAGATACGCAGTATTTT. Its translation: CASSLGSKGTDTQYF. The variable domain in full, with the rest retrieved from reference TRBV11-3 and TRBJ2-3, is EAGVVQSPRYKIIEKKQPVAFWCNPISGHNTLYWYLQNLGQGPELLIRYENEEAVDDSQLPKDRFSAERLKGVDSTLKIQPAELGDSAVYLCASSLGSKGTDTQYFGPGTRLTVL.

The chain uses TRBV15 and TRBJ1-2; weak D call: TRBD1 (5 bases). Germline V gives CDR1 LNHNV, CDR2 YYDKDF (reference sequence). The V gene lost 1 base and the J gene lost 5 bases, with 11 bases spanning the gap. The CDR3 spans 14 residues. The CDR3 is CATSRGGSPYGYTF. CDR3 nucleotides: TGTGCCACCAGCAGAGGGGGGAGTCCATATGGCTACACCTTC. Full variable domain (missing parts from reference TRBV15 and TRBJ1-2): DAMVIQNPRYQVTQFGKPVTLSCSQTLNHNVMYWYQQKSSQAPKLLFHYYDKDFNNEADTPDNFQSRRPNTSFCFLDIRSPGLGDTAMYLCATSRGGSPYGYTFGSGTRLTVV.

The chain recombines TRBV9 with TRBJ2-1; 7 nucleotides align to TRBD2. CDR1 is SGDLS, CDR2 YYNGEE, per germline. The trim removed 0 bases at V and 15 bases at J, leaving 6 bases unmatched. The CDR3 loop spans 12 amino acids. CDR3 DNA sequence: TGTGCCAGCAGCGTAGAGGGAGGGCCCGGGTTCTTC. It encodes CASSVEGGPGFF.

This clone was seen a handful of times. This chain connects TRBV5-1 to TRBJ2-1; the match to TRBD2 covers 9 bases. V lost 4 bases and J lost 4; bases outside the gene matches: 9. Germline V gene lookup returns CDR1 SGHRS and CDR2 YFSETQ. This CDR3 is 16 amino acids long. CDR3 bases: TGCGCCAGCAGCGCCTTACTAGCGGGCGCTTACAATGAGCAGTTCTTC. Protein: CASSALLAGAYNEQFF. Combining the CDR3 with reference TRBV5-1 and TRBJ2-1 gives the whole variable domain KAGVTQTPRYLIKTRGQQVTLSCSPISGHRSVSWYQQTPGQGLQFLFEYFSETQRNKGNFPGRFSGRQFSNSRSEMNVSTLELGDSALYLCASSALLAGAYNEQFFGPGTRLTVL.

This rearrangement joins TRBV9 to TRBJ2-1, with TRBD2 matching over 10 bases. Germline CDR1 and CDR2: SGDLS and YYNGEE. The CDR3 is made up of 16 amino acids. V dropped 0 bases and J dropped 8; count of bases not matched to a gene: 8. In DNA form, the CDR3 reads TGTGCCAGCAGCGTAGAGGGAGCGGGGGGGAGAGATGAGCAGTTCTTC. It is translated as CASSVEGAGGRDEQFF.

The chain joins TRBV11-3 to TRBJ1-3, with D uncertain. This CDR3 spans 14 amino acids. The germline CDR1 and CDR2 sequences are SGHNT and YENEEA. V was shortened by 5 bases and J by 3 bases, with 11 bases between the two germline ends. The CDR3 DNA reads as TGTGCCAGCAGCCCCGACACGTATGGAAACACCATATATTTT. This codes for CASSPDTYGNTIYF.